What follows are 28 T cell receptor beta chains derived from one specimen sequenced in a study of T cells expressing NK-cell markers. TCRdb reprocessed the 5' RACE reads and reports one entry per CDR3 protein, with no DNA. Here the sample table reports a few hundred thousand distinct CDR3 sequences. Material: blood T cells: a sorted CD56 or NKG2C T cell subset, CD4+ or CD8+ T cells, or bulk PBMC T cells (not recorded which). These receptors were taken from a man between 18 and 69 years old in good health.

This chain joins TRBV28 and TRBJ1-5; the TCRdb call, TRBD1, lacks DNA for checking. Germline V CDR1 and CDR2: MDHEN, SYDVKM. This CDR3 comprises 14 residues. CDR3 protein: CASSSGGYRQPQHF.

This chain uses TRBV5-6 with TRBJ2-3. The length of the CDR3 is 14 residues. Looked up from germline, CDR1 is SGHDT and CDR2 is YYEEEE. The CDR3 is CASNRPLTTDTQYF.

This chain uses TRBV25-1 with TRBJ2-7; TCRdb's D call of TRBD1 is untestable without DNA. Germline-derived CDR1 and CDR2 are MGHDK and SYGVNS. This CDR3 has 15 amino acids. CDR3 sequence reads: CASSPPRDRGDEQYF.

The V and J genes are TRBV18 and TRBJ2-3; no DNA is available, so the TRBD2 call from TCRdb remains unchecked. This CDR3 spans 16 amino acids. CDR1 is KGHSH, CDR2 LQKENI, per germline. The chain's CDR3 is CASSPTSGDHTDTQYF.

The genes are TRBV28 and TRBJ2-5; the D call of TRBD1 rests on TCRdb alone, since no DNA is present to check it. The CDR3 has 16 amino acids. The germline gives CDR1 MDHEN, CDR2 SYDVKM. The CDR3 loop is CATYGGGRGPRKTQYF. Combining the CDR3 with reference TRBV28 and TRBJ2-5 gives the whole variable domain DVKVTQSSRYLVKRTGEKVFLECVQDMDHENMFWYRQDPGLGLRLIYFSYDVKMKEKGDIPEGYSVSREKKERFSLILESASTNQTSMYLCATYGGGRGPRKTQYFGPGTRLLVL.

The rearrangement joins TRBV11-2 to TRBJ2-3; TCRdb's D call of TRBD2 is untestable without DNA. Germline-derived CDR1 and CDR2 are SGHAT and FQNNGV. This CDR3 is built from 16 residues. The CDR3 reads CASSLDVAGGTDTQYF.

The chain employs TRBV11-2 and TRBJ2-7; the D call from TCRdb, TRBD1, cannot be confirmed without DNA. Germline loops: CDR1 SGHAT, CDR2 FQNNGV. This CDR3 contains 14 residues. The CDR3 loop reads CASSEGQVSYEQYF.

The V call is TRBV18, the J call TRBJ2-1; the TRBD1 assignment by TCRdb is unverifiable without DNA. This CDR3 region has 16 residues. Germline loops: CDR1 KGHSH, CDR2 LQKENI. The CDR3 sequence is CASSSESGGAGNEQFF.

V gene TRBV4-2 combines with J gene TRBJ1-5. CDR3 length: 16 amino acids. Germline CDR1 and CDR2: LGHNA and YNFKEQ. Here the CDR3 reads CASSQGIGASNQPQHF.

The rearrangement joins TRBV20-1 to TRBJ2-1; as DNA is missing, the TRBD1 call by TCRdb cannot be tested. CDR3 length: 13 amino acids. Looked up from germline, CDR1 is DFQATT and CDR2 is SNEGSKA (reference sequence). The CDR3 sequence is CSAPEDRYNEQFF.

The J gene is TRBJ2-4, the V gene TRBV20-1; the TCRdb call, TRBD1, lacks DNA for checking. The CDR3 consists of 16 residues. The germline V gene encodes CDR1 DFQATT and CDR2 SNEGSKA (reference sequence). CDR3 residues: CSARGYRGMGKNIQYF.

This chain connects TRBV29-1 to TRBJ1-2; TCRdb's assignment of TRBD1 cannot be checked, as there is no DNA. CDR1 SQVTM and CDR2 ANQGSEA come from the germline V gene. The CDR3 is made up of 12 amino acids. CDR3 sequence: CSAYRGNYGYTF.

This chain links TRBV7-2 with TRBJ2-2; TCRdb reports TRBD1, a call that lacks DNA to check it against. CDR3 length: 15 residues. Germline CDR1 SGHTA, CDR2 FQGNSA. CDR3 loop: CASSRSGGNTGELFF.

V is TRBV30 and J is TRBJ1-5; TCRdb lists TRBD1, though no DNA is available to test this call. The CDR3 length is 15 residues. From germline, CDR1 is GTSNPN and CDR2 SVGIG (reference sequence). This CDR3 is CAWSGGDTSNQPQHF.

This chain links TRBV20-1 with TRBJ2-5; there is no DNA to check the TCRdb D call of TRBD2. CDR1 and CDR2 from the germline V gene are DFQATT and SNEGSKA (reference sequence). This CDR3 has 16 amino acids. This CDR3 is CSAEAPSGGTKETQYF.

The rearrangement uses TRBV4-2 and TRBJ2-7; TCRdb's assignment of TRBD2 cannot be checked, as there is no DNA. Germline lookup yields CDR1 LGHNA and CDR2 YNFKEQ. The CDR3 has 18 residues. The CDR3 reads CASSLGTSGGQSSYEQYF.

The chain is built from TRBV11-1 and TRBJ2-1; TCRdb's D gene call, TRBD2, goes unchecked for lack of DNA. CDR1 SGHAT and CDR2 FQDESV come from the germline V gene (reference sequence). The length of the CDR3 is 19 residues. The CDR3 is CASSLRGSGGQSSYNEQFF.

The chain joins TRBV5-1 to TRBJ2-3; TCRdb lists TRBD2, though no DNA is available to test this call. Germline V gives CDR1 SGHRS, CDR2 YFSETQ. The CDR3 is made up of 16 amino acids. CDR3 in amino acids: CASSEGWGLRTDTQYF.

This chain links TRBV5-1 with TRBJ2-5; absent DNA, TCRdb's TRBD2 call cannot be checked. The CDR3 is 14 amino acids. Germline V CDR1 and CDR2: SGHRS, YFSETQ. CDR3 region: CATRGSGLRETQYF.

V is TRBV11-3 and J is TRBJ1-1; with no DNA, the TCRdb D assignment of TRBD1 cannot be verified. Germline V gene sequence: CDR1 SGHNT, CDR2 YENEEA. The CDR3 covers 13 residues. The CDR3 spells CASSLQTGTEAFF.

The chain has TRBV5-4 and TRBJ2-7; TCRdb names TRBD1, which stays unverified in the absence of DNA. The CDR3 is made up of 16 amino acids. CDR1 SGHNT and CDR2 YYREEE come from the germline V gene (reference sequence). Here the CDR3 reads CASSPGTGSYKYEQYF.

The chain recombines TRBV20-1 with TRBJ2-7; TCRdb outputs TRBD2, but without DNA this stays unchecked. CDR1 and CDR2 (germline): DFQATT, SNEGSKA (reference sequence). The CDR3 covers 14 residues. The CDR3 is CSAQDAGRGYEQYF.

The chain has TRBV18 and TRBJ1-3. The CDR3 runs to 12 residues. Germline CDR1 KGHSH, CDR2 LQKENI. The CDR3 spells CASSYRGNTIYF.

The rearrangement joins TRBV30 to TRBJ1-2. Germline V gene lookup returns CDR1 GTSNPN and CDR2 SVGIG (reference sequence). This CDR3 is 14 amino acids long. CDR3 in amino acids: CAWSRASLDYGYTF.

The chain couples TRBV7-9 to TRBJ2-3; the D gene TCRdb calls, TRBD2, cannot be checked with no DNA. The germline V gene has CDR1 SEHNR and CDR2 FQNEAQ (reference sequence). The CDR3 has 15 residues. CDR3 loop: CATIRDSLFTDTQYF.

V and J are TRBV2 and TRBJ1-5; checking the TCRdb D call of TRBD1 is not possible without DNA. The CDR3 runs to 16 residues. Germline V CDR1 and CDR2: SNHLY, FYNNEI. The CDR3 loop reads CASSVGQGYSNQPQHF.

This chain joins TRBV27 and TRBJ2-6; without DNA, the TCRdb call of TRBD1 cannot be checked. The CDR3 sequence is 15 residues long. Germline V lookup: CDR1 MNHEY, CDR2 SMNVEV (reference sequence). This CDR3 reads CASRKTGAGANVLTF.

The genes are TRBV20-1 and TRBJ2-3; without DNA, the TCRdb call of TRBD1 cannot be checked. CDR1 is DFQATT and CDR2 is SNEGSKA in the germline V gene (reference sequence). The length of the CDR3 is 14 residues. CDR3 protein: CSARDKPGVTTQYF.